This TCR beta chain appears in the sequencing data of a study of Ad26.COV2.S vaccination and SARS-CoV-2 variants. Treatment here: some 20 received Ad26.COV2.S at low or high dose, single or two shots; several received placebo; per-sample allocation not given. Day 63 after the first vaccine or placebo injection was the time point for sampling. Regarding the study as a whole: It was vaccine recipients, not placebo recipients, who had the higher spike-specific TCR breadth.

Clones were sequenced by immunoSEQ multiplex PCR, and TCRdb holds only the in-frame ones, with some missing. The sample lists around 400,000 clones, approximately 89% seen once, with approximately 1.9% in the top ten. Regarding this clone: As yet, its antigen is unknown.

The sample was peripheral blood, taken in a trial of Ad26.COV2.S vaccine versus placebo. This TCR was sampled from a person between 18 and 59 years old who received the Ad26.COV2.S COVID-19 vaccine or a placebo.

For the CDR3, the DNA is TGCAGCGTTGGGGGACTAGCGGGAGGGACCTCCTACAATGAGCAGTTCTTC. It yields the protein CSVGGLAGGTSYNEQFF. This chain connects TRBV29-1 to TRBJ2-1; TRBD2 matches 16 bases. V trimming: 4 bases; J trimming: 0 bases; junction bases outside the gene matches: 3. The germline V gene encodes CDR1 SQVTM and CDR2 ANQGSEA. The CDR3 sequence is 17 residues long.